This entry concerns a single T cell receptor (beta chain). Antigen unknown. The record originates from a study of shared clonotypes between healthy human individuals. Findings and caveats of the study: Sorted-subset sequencing was shown by rarefaction to be incomplete despite large depth. Clonotypes shared by all four donors outscored non-shared clonotypes in generation probability.

With 1 base clipped from V and 4 bases from J, the junction kept 3 bases outside the gene matches. This CDR3 spans 14 amino acids. Germline values: CDR1 SEHNR, CDR2 FQNEAQ (reference sequence). Method: immunoSEQ multiplex PCR; TCRdb's copy keeps in-frame clones and lacks some. The sample yields 2 million to 2.5 million clones, about 92% seen once. Sequenced: naive CD4+ T cells from PBMCs. This sample's subset: CD45RA+ positively selected. This rearrangement joins TRBV7-9 to TRBJ1-1, with 7 bases matching TRBD1. The source is a man younger than 35 in good health. Some clones in this sample may be carry-over from other donors' samples. The CDR3 is CASSLVSGGTEAFF. The CDR3 coding sequence is TGTGCCAGCAGCTTAGTGTCAGGGGGCACTGAAGCTTTCTTT.